The 5 T cell receptor beta chains presented below share a single source sample, sequenced in a study of cytomegalovirus exposure and HLA in healthy donors. 13 Jbeta primers and 60 Vbeta primers were used for the PCR. Produced via immunoSEQ multiplex PCR; TCRdb's table is partial and in-frame only. The table has roughly 190,000 clones, 70% to 80% seen once. Sequencing input: PBMCs. The receptors shown here come from a woman aged 25 to 45 in good health and CMV-seropositive.

The chain carries TRBV11-3 and TRBJ1-1; 7 bases agree with TRBD1. V shed 0 bases, J shed 3 bases, and the junction held 7 bases outside the gene matches. There are 16 residues in the CDR3. The germline CDR1 and CDR2 sequences are SGHNT and YENEEA. The CDR3 is CASSLDLRGPDTEAFF. DNA for the CDR3: TGTGCCAGCAGCTTAGATTTAAGGGGGCCTGACACTGAAGCTTTCTTT.

This clone turned up a few times. The chain uses TRBV2 and TRBJ2-2; a weak D match, TRBD2 (5 bases). The CDR3 has 14 amino acids. Germline V gene sequence: CDR1 SNHLY, CDR2 FYNNEI. V gave up 3 bases and J gave up 0 bases, with 5 bases separating them. CDR3 DNA: TGTGCCAGCAGTGAGACTACGAACACCGGGGAGCTGTTTTTT. Its translation: CASSETTNTGELFF.

The chain is built from TRBV27 and TRBJ2-1; 9 nucleotides agree with TRBD1. This CDR3 is 15 amino acids long. Trimming took 5 bases from V and 6 from J; bases not matched to a gene: 8. The germline V gene encodes CDR1 MNHEY and CDR2 SMNVEV (reference sequence). CDR3 protein: CASSPRTGEGNEQFF. CDR3 coding DNA: TGTGCCAGCAGTCCCAGGACAGGGGAAGGCAATGAGCAGTTCTTC.

The CDR3 region is CASSPRGQGAAEAFF. The CDR3 nucleotides are TGTGCCAGCTCACCACGGGGACAGGGAGCTGCTGAAGCTTTCTTT. J is TRBJ1-1 and V is TRBV18, with 9 bases identical to TRBD1. The CDR3 contains 15 residues. Germline V gene sequence: CDR1 KGHSH, CDR2 LQKENI. V was clipped by 1 base and J by 6 bases; unmatched bases: 6.

The V call is TRBV28, the J call TRBJ2-7, with 10 bases matching TRBD2. Germline V lookup: CDR1 MDHEN, CDR2 SYDVKM. CDR3 length: 16 residues. V lost 6 bases and J lost 7; bases outside the gene matches: 15. DNA of the CDR3: TGTGCCAGCAGGCGACTAGCGGGTACCCGGGGGGGAGAGCAGTACTTC. Translation gives CASRRLAGTRGGEQYF.